One sample yielded the 15 T cell receptor beta chains listed below, sequenced in a study of T cells in Graves' hyperthyroidism and ophthalmopathy. The CDR3 regions of TCR beta were amplified from RNA transcripts. The TCR CDR3 was amplified in a first-round RT-PCR using the HTBI primer set. In TCRdb, the multiplex PCR reads were re-called with MiXCR into one record per CDR3 protein. The sample has over 250,000 distinct CDR3 sequences, 15% to 20% seen once. Source material: blood. The receptors derive from a woman aged 60 to 75 with Graves' ophthalmopathy.

About this clonotype itself: A clone one base away is much larger, so this may be a read error. The CDR3 end shows no conserved phenylalanine or tryptophan, and so a read error is likely. The V gene is TRBV5-1, the J gene TRBJ2-3; no clear D. The CDR3 is made up of 16 amino acids. The germline V gene has CDR1 SGHRS and CDR2 YFSETQ. Trimming shortened V by 4 bases and J by 0 bases, and 15 bases separated the two germline ends. Here the CDR3 DNA reads TGCGCCAGCAGCGAAGGAACAGTCTTCAGCACAGATACGCAGTATCTT. It yields the protein CASSEGTVFSTDTQYL.

This clonotype was picked up many times. The V and J genes are TRBV28 and TRBJ1-5; D call uncertain. Germline CDR1 is MDHEN and CDR2 is SYDVKM. Trimming stripped 3 bases from V and 6 bases from J, with 12 bases between. This CDR3 spans 14 amino acids. CDR3 sequence: CASSLGPNRQPQHF. The DNA for the CDR3 is TGTGCCAGCAGTTTGGGCCCCAATCGTCAGCCCCAGCATTTT.

Ten or more counts support this clonotype. The chain links TRBV18 to TRBJ2-3; a possible D gene is TRBD1 (5 bases). The CDR3 sequence is 15 residues long. The germline gives CDR1 KGHSH, CDR2 LQKENI. Trimming shortened V by 1 base and J by 4 bases, and 12 bases separated the two germline ends. CDR3 loop: CASSPLGQGSDTQYF. For the CDR3, the DNA is TGTGCCAGCTCACCACTAGGCCAGGGATCAGATACGCAGTATTTT.

This clonotype has a count of ten or more. The chain recombines TRBV27 with TRBJ1-2; no definite D call. The V and J ends lost 3 bases and 1 base respectively, with 6 bases between them. Germline V CDR1 and CDR2: MNHEY, SMNVEV (reference sequence). The CDR3 is 13 residues long. The CDR3 loop is CASSFTVNYGYTF. CDR3 bases: TGTGCCAGCAGTTTTACAGTTAACTATGGCTACACCTTC.

This clonotype was seen repeatedly, ten times or more. DNA of the CDR3: TGCAGTGCTAGAGTACAGACGGCGAGCTCTGGAAACACCATATATTTT. Its protein is CSARVQTASSGNTIYF. This chain links TRBV20-1 with TRBJ1-3, with D hard to call. Trimming stripped 1 base from V and 0 bases from J, with 13 bases between. CDR3 size: 16 residues. In germline, CDR1 is DFQATT, CDR2 SNEGSKA (reference sequence).

The table lists this clonotype with many counts. The chain uses TRBV2 and TRBJ1-1; 9 nucleotides agree with TRBD1. The CDR3 has 14 amino acids. CDR1 and CDR2 from the germline V gene are SNHLY and FYNNEI. With V trimmed by 4 bases and J by 4 bases, 4 bases remained unmatched. CDR3 protein: CASSGQDRGTEAFF. The CDR3 DNA follows: TGTGCCAGCAGTGGTCAGGACAGGGGCACTGAAGCTTTCTTT.

On this clonotype: At one of its ends the junction is not consistent with the germline gene, which may arise from a read error. V gene TRBV28 combines with J gene TRBJ2-1, with TRBD2 as a possible D gene (5 bases). Germline-derived CDR1 and CDR2 are MDHEN and SYDVKM. The CDR3 covers 16 residues. CDR3 amino acids: CASTEPGGLGYNEQLF. The CDR3 nucleotides read TGTGCCAGCACTGAGCCAGGAGGTTTAGGGTACAATGAGCAGCTCTTC.

With respect to this clonotype: This sequence may be a read error, since a much larger clone differs from it by one base. This chain joins TRBV20-1 and TRBJ2-1; unclear D gene. This CDR3 region has 12 residues. Germline lookup yields CDR1 DFQATT and CDR2 SNEGSKA (reference sequence). The CDR3 is CSARRRGDERFF. As DNA, the CDR3 is TGCAGTGCTAGGAGGCGAGGCGATGAGCGGTTCTTC.

This clonotype has ten or more counts. The CDR3 sequence is CASSGGTRTLSYEQYF. CDR3 bases: TGCGCCAGCAGCGGGGGGACCAGGACGCTCTCCTACGAGCAGTACTTC. The gene calls are TRBV5-1 and TRBJ2-7, with a possible D match to TRBD2 (6 bases). The CDR3 has 16 amino acids. Germline loops: CDR1 SGHRS, CDR2 YFSETQ. The V end lost 4 bases, the J end lost 0 bases, and 17 bases lay between the germline ends.

This clonotype was seen repeatedly, ten times or more. The chain couples TRBV6-1 to TRBJ1-5, with D unclear. Germline-derived CDR1 and CDR2 are MNHNS and SASEGT. The CDR3 spans 15 residues. V was shortened by 4 bases and J by 2 bases, with 12 bases between the two germline ends. CDR3 amino acids: CASSAMTAGNQPQHF. CDR3 DNA: TGTGCCAGCAGTGCGATGACGGCGGGCAATCAGCCCCAGCATTTT.

This clonotype showed up many times. The chain's CDR3 is CASTNSETFYTEAFF. DNA of the CDR3: TGCGCCAGCACTAACAGCGAGACCTTTTACACTGAAGCTTTCTTT. J is TRBJ1-1 and V is TRBV5-1; D uncertain. V lost 6 bases and J 3 bases, leaving 18 bases between the germline ends. From germline, CDR1 is SGHRS and CDR2 YFSETQ. This CDR3 spans 15 amino acids.

The table lists this clonotype with many counts. This chain connects TRBV7-8 to TRBJ1-6; D is ambiguous. The V and J ends lost 6 bases and 6 bases respectively, with 15 bases between them. This CDR3 contains 15 residues. From germline, CDR1 is SGHVS and CDR2 FQNEAQ. CDR3 residues: CASRAGNNINSPLHF. The CDR3 DNA follows: TGTGCCAGCAGGGCTGGGAACAATATTAATTCACCCCTCCACTTT. The variable domain in full, completed from reference TRBV7-8 and TRBJ1-6, reads GAGVSQSPRYKVAKRGQDVALRCDPISGHVSLFWYQQALGQGPEFLTYFQNEAQLDKSGLPSDRFFAERPEGSVSTLKIQRTQQEDSAVYLCASRAGNNINSPLHFGNGTRLTVT.

The chain couples TRBV20-1 to TRBJ2-7; TRBD1 matches at 10 bases. The V and J ends lost 3 bases and 2 bases, in that order; junction bases with no gene match: 7. Looked up from germline, CDR1 is DFQATT and CDR2 is SNEGSKA (reference sequence). The CDR3 consists of 15 residues. The CDR3, as DNA: TGCAGTGCTAGCTCAATCGGGACAGGGGCCTACGAGCAGTACTTC. It translates to CSASSIGTGAYEQYF.

Ten or more counts support this clonotype. The chain employs TRBV12-3 or TRBV12-4 and TRBJ1-1; 7 bases map to TRBD1. This CDR3 comprises 15 residues. Trimming at V came to 5 bases and at J to 4 bases, leaving 10 bases not matched to a gene. DNA for the CDR3: TGTGCCAGCAGTGCAGGGGGGGGGCGGGTCACTGAAGCTTTCTTT. Its protein product is CASSAGGGRVTEAFF.

The genes are TRBV27 and TRBJ1-6, with D perhaps matching TRBD1 (5 bases). Trimming left V 3 bases short and J 6 bases short, with 15 bases between. Germline V gene lookup returns CDR1 MNHEY and CDR2 SMNVEV (reference sequence). The CDR3 totals 16 residues. The CDR3 sequence: CASSLSLGAINSPLHF. Written as DNA, the CDR3 is TGTGCCAGCAGTTTGAGCCTCGGGGCTATTAATTCACCCCTCCACTTT.